This T cell receptor (beta chain) was recovered during a study of T cells in Graves' hyperthyroidism and ophthalmopathy. Study observations and caveats: Also found in blood were most expanded thyroid clonotypes above 0.001.

This clonotype showed up just once. Antigen specificity is unknown. What was amplified from RNA transcripts were TCR beta CDR3 regions. Carried out on the TCR CDR3, a first-round RT-PCR used the HTBI primer set. TCRdb reprocessed the multiplex PCR reads via MiXCR and lists one record per CDR3 protein. The sample has around 250,000 distinct CDR3 sequences; around 24% are singletons. The germline V and J ends were trimmed by 3 bases and 4 bases, with 19 bases remaining between them. CDR3 length equals 16 residues. Patients were excluded for uncontrolled infection, other autoimmune disease, pregnancy or lactation.

This receptor was taken from a woman aged 40 to 50 with Graves' ophthalmopathy. Material: blood. The chain has TRBV12-3 or TRBV12-4 and TRBJ2-7, with D possibly called TRBD1 or TRBD2 (5 bases each). The CDR3 coding sequence is TGTGCCAGCAGTTTGGGACGTACGGGCCGTGGTTACGAGCAGTACTTC. Translating it yields CASSLGRTGRGYEQYF.